This T cell receptor beta chain was identified during a study of T cells in Graves' hyperthyroidism and ophthalmopathy. V was clipped by 6 bases and J by 8 bases; unmatched bases: 22. Germline loops: CDR1 MDHEN, CDR2 SYDVKM. The CDR3 spans 18 residues. PBMCs were collected from a roughly 10 ml volume of fresh peripheral blood. Amplified regions were TCR beta CDR3 sequences from RNA transcripts. In the first-round RT-PCR of the TCR CDR3, the HTBI primer set was used. In TCRdb, the multiplex PCR reads were re-called with MiXCR into one record per CDR3 protein. The sample gives 620,000 or so distinct CDR3 sequences, more than 14% of which show up once; around 13% is in the top ten. This clonotype was counted ten times or more.

V and J are TRBV28 and TRBJ2-4; 7 nucleotides align to TRBD1. Sequenced sample: blood. The TCR comes from a woman aged 45-59 years with Graves' ophthalmopathy. CDR3 amino acids: CASRRIRDSGRKGDIQYF. CDR3 DNA sequence: TGTGCCAGCAGACGCATTCGGGACAGCGGCCGGAAAGGGGACATTCAGTACTTC.